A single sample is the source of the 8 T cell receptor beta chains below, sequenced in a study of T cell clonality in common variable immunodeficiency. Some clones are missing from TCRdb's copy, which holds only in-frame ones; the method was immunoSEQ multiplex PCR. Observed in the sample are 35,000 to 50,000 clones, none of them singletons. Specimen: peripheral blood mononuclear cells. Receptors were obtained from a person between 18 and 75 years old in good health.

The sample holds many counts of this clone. The sequenced part of the CDR3 DNA is TGCGCCAGCAGCTTGGACAGTTTAAGAAATTCACCC. Protein: CASSLDSLRNSP. The whole CDR3 protein is CASSLDSLRNSPLHF. This chain uses TRBV5-1 with TRBJ1-6; D gene unclear. The read comes to an end 3 residues before the CDR3 does, leaving the germline J gene to fill in the end. Germline V lookup: CDR1 SGHRS, CDR2 YFSETQ. With 0 bases removed from V and 7 bases from J, the gap between germline ends came to 11 bases. The CDR3 is 15 residues long. Supplemented by reference TRBV5-1 and TRBJ1-6, the full variable domain reads KAGVTQTPRYLIKTRGQQVTLSCSPISGHRSVSWYQQTPGQGLQFLFEYFSETQRNKGNFPGRFSGRQFSNSRSEMNVSTLELGDSALYLCASSLDSLRNSPLHFGNGTRLTVT.

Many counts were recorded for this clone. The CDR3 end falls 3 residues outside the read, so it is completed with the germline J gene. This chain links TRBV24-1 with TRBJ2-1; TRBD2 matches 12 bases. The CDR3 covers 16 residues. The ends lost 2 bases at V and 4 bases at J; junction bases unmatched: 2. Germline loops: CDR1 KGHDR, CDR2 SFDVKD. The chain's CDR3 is CATSDSGTSGYNEQFF. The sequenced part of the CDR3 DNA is TGTGCCACCAGTGATTCCGGGACTAGCGGGTACAATGAG.

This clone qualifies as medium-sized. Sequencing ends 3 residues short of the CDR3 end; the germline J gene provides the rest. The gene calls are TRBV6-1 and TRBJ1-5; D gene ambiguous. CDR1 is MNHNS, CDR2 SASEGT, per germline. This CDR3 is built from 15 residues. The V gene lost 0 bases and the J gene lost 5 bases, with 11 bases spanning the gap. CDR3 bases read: TGTGCCAGCAGTGAAGCGCCAGGTTCCTATCAGCCC. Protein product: CASSEAPGSYQP. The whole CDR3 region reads CASSEAPGSYQPQHF.

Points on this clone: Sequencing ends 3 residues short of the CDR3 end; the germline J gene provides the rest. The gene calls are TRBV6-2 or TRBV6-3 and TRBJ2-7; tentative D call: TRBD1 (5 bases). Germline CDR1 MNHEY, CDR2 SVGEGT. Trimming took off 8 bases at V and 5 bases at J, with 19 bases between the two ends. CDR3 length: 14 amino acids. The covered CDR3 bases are TGTGCCAGCGGAGACAGAGCCTCAAAGGACGAG. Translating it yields CASGDRASKDE. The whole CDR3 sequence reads CASGDRASKDEQYF.

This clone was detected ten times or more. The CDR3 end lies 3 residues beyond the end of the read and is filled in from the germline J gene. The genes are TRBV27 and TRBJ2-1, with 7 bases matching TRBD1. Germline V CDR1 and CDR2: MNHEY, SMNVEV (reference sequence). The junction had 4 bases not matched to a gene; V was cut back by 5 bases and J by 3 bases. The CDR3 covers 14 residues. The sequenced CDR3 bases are TGTGCCAGCAGTCGACAGGGAAGCTACAATGAG. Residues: CASSRQGSYNE. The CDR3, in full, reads CASSRQGSYNEQFF.

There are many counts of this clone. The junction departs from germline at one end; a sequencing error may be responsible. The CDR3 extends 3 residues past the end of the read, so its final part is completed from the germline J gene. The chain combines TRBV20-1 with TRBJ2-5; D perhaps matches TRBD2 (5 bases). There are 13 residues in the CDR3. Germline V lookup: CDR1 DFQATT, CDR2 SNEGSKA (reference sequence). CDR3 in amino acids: CRASPPYQETQYF. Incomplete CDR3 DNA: TGCAGGGCTAGCCCCCCGTACCAAGAGACC.

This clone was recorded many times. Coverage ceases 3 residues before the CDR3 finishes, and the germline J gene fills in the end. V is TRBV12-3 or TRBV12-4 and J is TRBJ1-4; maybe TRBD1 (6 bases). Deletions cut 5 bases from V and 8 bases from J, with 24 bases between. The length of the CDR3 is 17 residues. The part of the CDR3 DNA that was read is TGTGCCAGCAGTCCCTCCCTCGGGACAACAATGCGGGAAAAA. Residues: CASSPSLGTTMREK. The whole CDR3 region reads CASSPSLGTTMREKLFF.

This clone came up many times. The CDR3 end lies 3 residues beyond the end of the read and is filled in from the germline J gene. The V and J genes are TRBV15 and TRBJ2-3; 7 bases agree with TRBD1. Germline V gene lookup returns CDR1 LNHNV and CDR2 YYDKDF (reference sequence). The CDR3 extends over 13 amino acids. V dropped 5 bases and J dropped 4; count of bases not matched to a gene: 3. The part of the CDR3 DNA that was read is TGTGCCACCAGCCCCCAGGGGGCAGATACG. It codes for CATSPQGADT. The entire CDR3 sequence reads CATSPQGADTQYF. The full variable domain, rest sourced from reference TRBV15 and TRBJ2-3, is DAMVIQNPRYQVTQFGKPVTLSCSQTLNHNVMYWYQQKSSQAPKLLFHYYDKDFNNEADTPDNFQSRRPNTSFCFLDIRSPGLGDTAMYLCATSPQGADTQYFGPGTRLTVL.